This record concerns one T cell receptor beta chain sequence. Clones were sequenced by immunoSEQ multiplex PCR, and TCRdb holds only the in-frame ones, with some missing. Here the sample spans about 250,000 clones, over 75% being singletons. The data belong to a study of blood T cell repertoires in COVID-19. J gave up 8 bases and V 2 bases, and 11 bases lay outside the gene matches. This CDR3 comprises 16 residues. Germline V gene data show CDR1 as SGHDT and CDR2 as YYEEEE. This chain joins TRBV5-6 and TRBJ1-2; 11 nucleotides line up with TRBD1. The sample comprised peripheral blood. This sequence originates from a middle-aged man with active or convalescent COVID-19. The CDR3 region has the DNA TGTGCCAGCAGCTTAGGACAGGGGGCGCGGTCCAAAGGCTACACCTTC. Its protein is CASSLGQGARSKGYTF. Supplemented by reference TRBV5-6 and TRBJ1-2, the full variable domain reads DAGVTQSPTHLIKTRGQQVTLRCSPKSGHDTVSWYQQALGQGPQFIFQYYEEEERQRGNFPDRFSGHQFPNYSSELNVNALLLGDSALYLCASSLGQGARSKGYTFGSGTRLTVV.